This TCR beta chain was sequenced during a study of blood T cell repertoires in COVID-19. Study in general: T cells, B-cell-depleted T cells, or PBMCs supplied cDNA or gDNA.

Clones were read by immunoSEQ multiplex PCR, and TCRdb kept only the in-frame ones, dropping some. The profile covers roughly 430,000 clones, with approximately 90% appearing a single time and 1.2% to 1.5% taken by the ten largest. The study recruited people aged roughly 18 to 89 years across roughly 23 US areas. The sequenced material came from PBMCs or T cells enriched from blood (not recorded which). This receptor was identified in a woman younger than 30 who had been exposed to COVID-19.

The CDR3 loop is CASSLNRANEKLFF. The CDR3 DNA follows: TGTGCCAGCAGTTTAAACAGGGCTAATGAAAAACTGTTTTTT. The chain has TRBV27 and TRBJ1-4; D might be TRBD1 (6 bases). Germline CDR1 MNHEY, CDR2 SMNVEV (reference sequence). This CDR3 comprises 14 residues. V lost 2 bases and J 3 bases, leaving 7 bases between the germline ends.